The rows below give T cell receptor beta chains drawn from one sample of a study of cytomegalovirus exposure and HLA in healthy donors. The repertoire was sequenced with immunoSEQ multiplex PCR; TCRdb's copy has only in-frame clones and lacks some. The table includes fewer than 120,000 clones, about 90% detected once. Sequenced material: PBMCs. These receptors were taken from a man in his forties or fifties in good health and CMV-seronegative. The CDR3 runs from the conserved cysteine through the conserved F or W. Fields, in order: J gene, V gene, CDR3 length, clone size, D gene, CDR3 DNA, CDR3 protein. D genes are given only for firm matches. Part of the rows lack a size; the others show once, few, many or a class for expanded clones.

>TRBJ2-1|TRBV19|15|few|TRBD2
TGTGCCAGTACCTCCGGGACTACCCTCGTTGCTGAGCAGTTCTTC
CASTSGTTLVAEQFF
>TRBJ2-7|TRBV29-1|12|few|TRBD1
TGCAGCGTTCGGGGACAGAGCTACGAGCAGTACTTC
CSVRGQSYEQYF
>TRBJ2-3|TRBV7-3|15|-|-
TGTGCCAGCAGCTTAACCCCACGGGGGACAGATACGCAGTATTTT
CASSLTPRGTDTQYF
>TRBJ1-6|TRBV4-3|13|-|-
TGCGCCAGCAGTCTCGGGGAGAATTCACCCCTCCACTTT
CASSLGENSPLHF
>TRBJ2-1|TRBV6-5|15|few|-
TGTGCCAGCAGTCAAGGAGTTACAGGGGAGGATGAGCAGTTCTTC
CASSQGVTGEDEQFF
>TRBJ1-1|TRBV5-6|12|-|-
TGTGCCAGCAGCTTGTCGGTGAGTGAAGCTTTCTTT
CASSLSVSEAFF
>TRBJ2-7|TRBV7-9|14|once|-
TGTGCCAGCAGCCCGTGGACTACCCCCTACGAGCAGTACTTC
CASSPWTTPYEQYF
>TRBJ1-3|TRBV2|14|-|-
TGTGCCAGCAGTCAGATCGTCTCTGGAAACACCATATATTTT
CASSQIVSGNTIYF
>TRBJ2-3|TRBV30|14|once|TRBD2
TGTGCCTCTGGGACTAGCGGGGCCACAGATACGCAGTATTTT
CASGTSGATDTQYF
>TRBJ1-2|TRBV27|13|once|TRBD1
TGTGCCAGCAGAACTGACAGGGTCCCTGGCTACACCTTC
CASRTDRVPGYTF
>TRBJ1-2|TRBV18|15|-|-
TGTGCCAGCTCAGACAGTCGGGTACAGAACTATGGCTACACCTTC
CASSDSRVQNYGYTF
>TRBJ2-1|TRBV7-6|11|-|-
TGTGCCAGCGCCCGTGGGCTTGAGCAGTTCTTC
CASARGLEQFF
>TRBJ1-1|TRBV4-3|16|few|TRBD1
TGCGCCAGCAGCCAAGGAGGGGGCGCGGTGTCCGCTGAAGCTTTCTTT
CASSQGGGAVSAEAFF
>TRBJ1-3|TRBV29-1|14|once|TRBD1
TGCAGCGCCCGGGACAGGGGGCCCGGAAACACCATATATTTT
CSARDRGPGNTIYF
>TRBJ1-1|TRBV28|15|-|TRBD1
TGTGCCAGCAGTCCCCCTCAGGGGGCGGGGACTGAAGCTTTCTTT
CASSPPQGAGTEAFF
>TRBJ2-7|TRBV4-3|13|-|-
TGCGCCAGCAGCCAAGATCTAGGGGACAATTGGATCTTC
CASSQDLGDNWIF
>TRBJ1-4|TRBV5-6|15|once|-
TGTGCCAGCAGCCTAGCCATGGCACTTAATGAAAAACTGTTTTTT
CASSLAMALNEKLFF
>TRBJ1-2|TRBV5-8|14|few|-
TGTGCCAGCAGCTTTGTAGGGGTTAACGATGGCTACACCTTC
CASSFVGVNDGYTF
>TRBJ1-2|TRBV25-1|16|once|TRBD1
TGTGCCAGCAGTGAATCTAAAGGACAGGGGGCCTATGGCTACACCTTC
CASSESKGQGAYGYTF
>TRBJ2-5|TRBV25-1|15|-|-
TGTGCCAGCAGTGTGACAGGCCTAACCCAAGAGACCCAGTACTTC
CASSVTGLTQETQYF
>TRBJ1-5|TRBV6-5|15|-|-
TGTGCCAGCAGTCGTGGGACGGGAGGTTATCAGCCCCAGCATTTT
CASSRGTGGYQPQHF
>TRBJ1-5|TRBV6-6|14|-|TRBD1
TGTGCCAGCAGCCAGACAGGGATGAATCAGCCCCAGCATTTT
CASSQTGMNQPQHF
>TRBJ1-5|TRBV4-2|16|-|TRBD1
TGTGCCAGCAGCCAAGATAGGCAGGGGGCGAATCAGCCCCAGCATTTT
CASSQDRQGANQPQHF
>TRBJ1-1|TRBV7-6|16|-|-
TGTGCCAGCAGCTTCCCCACAGGGATCAAGAACACTGAAGCTTTCTTT
CASSFPTGIKNTEAFF
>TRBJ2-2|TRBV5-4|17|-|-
TGTGCCAGCTCAGCTTGGAGTCTGGTTACGAACACCGGGGAGCTGTTTTTT
CASSAWSLVTNTGELFF
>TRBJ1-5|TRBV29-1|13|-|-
TGCAGCGTCCGGCCGGCCCCGGGACAGCCCCAGCATTTT
CSVRPAPGQPQHF
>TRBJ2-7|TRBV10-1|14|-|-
TGCGCCAGCAGCGAAAACTGGCAGACATACGAGCAGTACTTC
CASSENWQTYEQYF
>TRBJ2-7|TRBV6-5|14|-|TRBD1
TGTGCCAGCAGTTACGGACAGGGGGCTGTCGAGCAGTACTTC
CASSYGQGAVEQYF
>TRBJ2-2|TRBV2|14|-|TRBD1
TGTGCCAGCTTGGGACAGTCAAACACCGGGGAGCTGTTTTTT
CASLGQSNTGELFF
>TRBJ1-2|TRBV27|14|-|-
TGTGCCAGCAGTTTAACAGGTCATAACTATGGCTACACCTTC
CASSLTGHNYGYTF
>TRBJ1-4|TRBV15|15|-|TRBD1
TGTGCCACCAGCAGGGGACAGGCAACTAATGAAAAACTGTTTTTT
CATSRGQATNEKLFF
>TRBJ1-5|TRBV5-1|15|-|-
TGCGCCAGCAGCTTGACCGGGACGGGAGGGCAGCCCCAGCATTTT
CASSLTGTGGQPQHF
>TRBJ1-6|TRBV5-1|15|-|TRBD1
TGCGCCAGCAACATGGGGGGGACAGGGGACTCGCCCCTCCACTTT
CASNMGGTGDSPLHF
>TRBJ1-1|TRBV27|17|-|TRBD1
TGTGCCAGCAGTCCGAACAGGGGGCCAAACCCCAACACTGAAGCTTTCTTT
CASSPNRGPNPNTEAFF
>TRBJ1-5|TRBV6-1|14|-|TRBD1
TGTGCCAGCAGCGCAACAGGGGACGATCAGCCCCAGCATTTT
CASSATGDDQPQHF
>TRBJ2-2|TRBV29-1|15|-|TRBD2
TGCAGCGTTGCACCGGGACTAGCTTACACCGGGGAGCTGTTTTTT
CSVAPGLAYTGELFF
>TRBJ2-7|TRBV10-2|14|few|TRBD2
TGCGCCAGCAGGACTAGCGGGGGGATCTACGAGCAGTACTTC
CASRTSGGIYEQYF
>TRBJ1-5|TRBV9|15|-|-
TGTGCCAGCAGCGAGGGGGGAGGGGGCAATCAGCCCCAGCATTTT
CASSEGGGGNQPQHF
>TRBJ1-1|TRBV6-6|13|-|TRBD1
TGTGCCAGCAGGGGGACAGATTTCACTGAAGCTTTCTTT
CASRGTDFTEAFF
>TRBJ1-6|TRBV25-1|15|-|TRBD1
TGTGCCAGCAGTGGCGGGACAGGGGGTAATTCACCCCTCCACTTT
CASSGGTGGNSPLHF
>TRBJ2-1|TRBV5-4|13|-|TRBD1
TGTGCCAGCAGCTCACAGGGGTTCAATGAGCAGTTCTTC
CASSSQGFNEQFF
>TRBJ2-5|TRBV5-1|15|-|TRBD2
TGCGCCAGCAGCTTGGACGGACTAGCCAGAGAGACCCAGTACTTC
CASSLDGLARETQYF
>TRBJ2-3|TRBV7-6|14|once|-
TGTGCCAGCAGCTTAATAACTTTGGCAGATACGCAGTATTTT
CASSLITLADTQYF
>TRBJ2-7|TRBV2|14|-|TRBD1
TGTGCCAGCAGGGGACAGGGGGGCCAATACGAGCAGTACTTC
CASRGQGGQYEQYF
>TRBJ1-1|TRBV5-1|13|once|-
TGCGCCAGCAGCTTACAGGGCAACACTGAAGCTTTCTTT
CASSLQGNTEAFF
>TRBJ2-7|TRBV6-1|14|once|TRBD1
TGTGCCAGCAGTGGCAGCCTGACAGGGGGCGAGCAGTACTTC
CASSGSLTGGEQYF
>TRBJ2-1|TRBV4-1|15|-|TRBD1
TGCGCCAGCAGCCCGGGACAGGGGGCATTCAATGAGCAGTTCTTC
CASSPGQGAFNEQFF
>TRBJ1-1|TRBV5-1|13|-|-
TGCGCCAGCAGCGTCCGGGAGAACACTGAAGCTTTCTTT
CASSVRENTEAFF
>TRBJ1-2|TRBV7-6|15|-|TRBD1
TGTGCCAGCAGCTTAGCCCCGGGACAGAACTATGGCTACACCTTC
CASSLAPGQNYGYTF
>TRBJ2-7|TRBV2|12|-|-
TGTGCCAGCAGTGATCAAGGGGACGAGCAGTACTTC
CASSDQGDEQYF
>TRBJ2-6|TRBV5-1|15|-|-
TGCGCCAGCAGCTTCCCAGGGGACGGGGCCAACGTCCTGACTTTC
CASSFPGDGANVLTF
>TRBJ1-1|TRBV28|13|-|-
TGTGCCAGCCGTCGGGGGGACTACACTGAAGCTTTCTTT
CASRRGDYTEAFF
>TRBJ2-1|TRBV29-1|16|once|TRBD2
TGCAGCGTTGATCGTCTAGCGGGGGGCACGTACAATGAGCAGTTCTTC
CSVDRLAGGTYNEQFF
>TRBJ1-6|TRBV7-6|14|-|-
TGTGCCAGCAGCCCGCGAGCGCGGGATTCACCCCTCCACTTT
CASSPRARDSPLHF
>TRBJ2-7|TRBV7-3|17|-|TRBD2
TGTGCCAGCAGCCCGCAGTCTAGCGGGGGGGCCCGAGACGAGCAGTACTTC
CASSPQSSGGARDEQYF
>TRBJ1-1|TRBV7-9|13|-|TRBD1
TGTGCCAGCAGCTTTGGACAGGGCTCTGAAGCTTTCTTT
CASSFGQGSEAFF